This TCR beta chain was identified in a study of T cell responses to AZD1222 COVID-19 vaccine. Profiling relied on immunoSEQ multiplex PCR, and the TCRdb table lists in-frame clones only, not all of them. The table shows roughly 100,000 clones, with around nine tenths occurring only once. To note about this clone: The target antigen is unknown.

CDR3 length: 13 amino acids. The germline gives CDR1 MGHRA, CDR2 YSYEKL. The V end was cut by 5 bases, the J end by 1 base, with 8 bases between. Study-wide results and caveats: Spike-specific TCR breadth and depth rose after two AZD1222 doses.

The rearrangement uses TRBV4-1 and TRBJ1-1, with a weak D call TRBD1 (6 bases). The TCR sequence derives from an adult in good health. The sequencing used peripheral blood, collected on day 0 of AZD1222 vaccination. CDR3 sequence reads: CASSGQQNTEAFF. The CDR3 DNA reads as TGCGCCAGCAGCGGACAGCAGAACACTGAAGCTTTCTTT.